A selection of T cell receptor beta chains follows, all from one sample in a study of T cell repertoires in cytomegalovirus infection. TCRdb ran MiXCR on the reads and lists one entry per CDR3 protein. Of roughly 800,000 distinct CDR3 sequences in the sample, roughly 28% were seen once. What these receptors recognize is not known. The sample consisted of cultured CD8+ T cells from PBMCs, taken from culture after CMV antigen stimulation. These receptors came from a human donor in good health (CMV status not recorded). Some clones in this sample may be carry-over from other donors' samples. Each CDR3 is given with its conserved first and last residue. The D gene is left open where the match is weak. The size of a clone is reported for some rows only, either as once, few or many, or as a class for expanded clones.

abundance	d_gene	v_gene	j_gene	CDR3aa	CDR3nt
few	.	TRBV6-5	TRBJ1-1	CASSYQGIEAFF	TGTGCCAGCAGTTACCAGGGAATTGAAGCTTTCTTT
.	TRBD2	TRBV5-6	TRBJ2-5	CASNRRAGGRETQYF	TGTGCCAGCAACCGCCGGGCGGGGGGGCGAGAGACCCAGTACTTC
.	.	TRBV12-3/TRBV12-4	TRBJ2-3	CASSFSLRASTDTQYF	TGTGCCAGCAGTTTTTCGTTGAGGGCTAGCACAGATACGCAGTATTTT
.	.	TRBV6-2/TRBV6-3	TRBJ2-3	CASSYSAGTYPDTQYF	TGTGCCAGCAGTTACTCCGCGGGAACTTACCCAGATACGCAGTATTTT
few	.	TRBV6-8	TRBJ1-2	CASSYNLAAGLYGYTF	TGTGCCAGCAGTTACAACTTGGCCGCAGGCCTCTATGGCTACACCTTC
few	.	TRBV19	TRBJ2-2	CASSMGYGGPTGELFF	TGTGCCAGTAGTATGGGTTACGGAGGACCCACCGGGGAGCTGTTTTTT
.	TRBD1	TRBV29-1	TRBJ2-1	CSVPQGVWEQFF	TGCAGCGTACCACAGGGGGTTTGGGAGCAGTTCTTC
.	.	TRBV12-3/TRBV12-4	TRBJ2-2	CASSFEGDTGELFF	TGTGCCAGCAGTTTTGAGGGGGACACCGGGGAGCTGTTTTTT
.	.	TRBV5-1	TRBJ2-1	CASSLATGREQFF	TGCGCCAGCAGCTTGGCCACAGGGCGTGAGCAGTTCTTC
few	TRBD1	TRBV28	TRBJ1-1	CASSLLSGGTEAFF	TGTGCCAGCAGTTTGTTATCAGGGGGCACTGAAGCTTTCTTT
many	.	TRBV4-1	TRBJ2-3	CASSQPDQASTDTQYF	TGCGCCAGCAGCCAACCAGACCAAGCAAGCACAGATACGCAGTATTTT
.	.	TRBV25-1	TRBJ1-6	CASSEWTESSYNSPLHF	TGTGCCAGCAGTGAGTGGACGGAGAGCTCCTATAATTCACCCCTCCACTTT
.	.	TRBV19	TRBJ1-1	CASADRNTEAFF	TGTGCCTCCGCGGACAGGAACACTGAAGCTTTCTTT
.	.	TRBV7-9	TRBJ2-3	CASEAAADAQYF	TGTGCCAGCGAGGCGGCCGCAGATGCGCAGTATTTT
many	.	TRBV15	TRBJ1-3	CATSRDQDRDYSGNTIYF	TGTGCCACCAGCAGAGATCAGGACAGAGATTACTCTGGAAACACCATATATTTT
.	.	TRBV15	TRBJ2-5	CALGAGTQETQYF	TGTGCGCTTGGCGCGGGAACTCAAGAGACCCAGTACTTC
few	TRBD2	TRBV12-3/TRBV12-4	TRBJ2-1	CASSERGGTDEQFF	TGTGCCAGCAGTGAGCGGGGGGGCACGGATGAGCAGTTCTTC
.	TRBD2	TRBV7-6	TRBJ2-2	CASSSSGGEVYTGELFF	TGTGCCAGCAGCTCTAGCGGGGGGGAAGTATACACCGGGGAGCTGTTTTTT
few	.	TRBV6-5	TRBJ1-1	CASSSSSVMPEAFF	TGTGCCAGCAGTTCCTCTTCGGTGATGCCTGAAGCTTTCTTT
many	.	TRBV7-2	TRBJ2-1	CASSLQENEQFF	TGTGCCAGCAGCTTACAGGAAAATGAGCAGTTCTTC
.	.	TRBV2	TRBJ2-3	CASISGMTSTDTQYF	TGTGCCAGCATATCAGGAATGACTAGCACAGATACGCAGTATTTT
many	.	TRBV7-2	TRBJ1-5	CASSFEWGSNQPQHF	TGTGCCAGCAGCTTTGAGTGGGGTAGCAATCAGCCCCAGCATTTT
.	.	TRBV4-3	TRBJ2-1	CASSGILSSYNEQFF	TGCGCCAGCAGCGGGATCTTAAGCTCCTACAATGAGCAGTTCTTC
.	.	TRBV4-1	TRBJ1-2	CASSPGRDLVQGYTF	TGCGCCAGCAGCCCGGGGAGGGATCTGGTTCAGGGCTACACCTTC